This T cell receptor beta chain derives from a study of blood T cell repertoires in COVID-19. Study details: T cells, B-cell-depleted T cells, or PBMCs supplied cDNA or gDNA.

Germline CDR1 and CDR2: ENHRY and SYGVKD. The V and J ends lost 11 bases and 3 bases respectively, with 9 bases between them. The length of the CDR3 is 11 residues. In the original workflow: Amplification from reference gene primers served as the basis for estimated nucleated cell counts. The protocol was immunoSEQ multiplex PCR, while the TCRdb copy is restricted to in-frame clones and leaves out a portion. V and J calls and clone size are given by that table; D and trimming were obtained from the DNA. The sample has over 350,000 clones; roughly 90% are singletons. The clonotype originates from a woman younger than 45 with acute COVID-19. Sample: PBMCs or T cells enriched from blood (not recorded which). The J gene is TRBJ2-3, the V gene TRBV10-3; D call uncertain. CDR3 loop: CARGSTDTQYF. The CDR3 bases are TGTGCCCGAGGAAGTACAGATACGCAGTATTTT.